Sequencing of this T cell receptor beta chain was carried out in a study of cytomegalovirus exposure and HLA in healthy donors. Study findings and constraints: It was approximately 150 TCR beta chains that were listed as cytomegalovirus-associated.

CDR3 length: 12 residues. Germline loops: CDR1 ENHRY, CDR2 SYGVKD. Concerning this clone itself: Its antigen remains unidentified. One end of the junction is discordant with germline, which a read error may explain.

Libraries were prepared by immunoSEQ multiplex PCR; TCRdb keeps only in-frame clonotypes and omits some of them. Of some 130,000 clones in the sample, approximately 80% are singletons; the top ten hold 25% to 30%. This TCR was recovered from a man aged 25-45 years in good health and CMV-seropositive. The genes are TRBV10-3 and TRBJ2-7; D is uncertain. The specimen sequenced was PBMCs. Here the CDR3 DNA reads TGTGCCATCAGTGAGATGGAGAGGCCCTTTAGCTTC. As protein: CAISEMERPFSF.